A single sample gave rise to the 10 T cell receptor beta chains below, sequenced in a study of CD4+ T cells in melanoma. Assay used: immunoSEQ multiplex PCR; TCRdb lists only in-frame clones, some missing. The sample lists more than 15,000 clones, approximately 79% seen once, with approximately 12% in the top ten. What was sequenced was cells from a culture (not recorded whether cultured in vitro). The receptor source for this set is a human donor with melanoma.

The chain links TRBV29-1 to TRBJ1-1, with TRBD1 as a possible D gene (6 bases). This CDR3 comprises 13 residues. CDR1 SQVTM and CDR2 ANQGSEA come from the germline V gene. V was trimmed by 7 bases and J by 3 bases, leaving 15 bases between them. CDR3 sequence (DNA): TGCAGCGGGAGGAAACAGGGAGACACTGAAGCTTTCTTT. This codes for CSGRKQGDTEAFF.

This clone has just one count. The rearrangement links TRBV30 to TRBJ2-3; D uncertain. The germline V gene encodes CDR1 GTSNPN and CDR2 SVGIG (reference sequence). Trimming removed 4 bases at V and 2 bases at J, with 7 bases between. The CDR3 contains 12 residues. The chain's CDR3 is CAWNFFTDTQYF. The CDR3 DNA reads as TGTGCCTGGAATTTTTTCACAGATACGCAGTATTTT.

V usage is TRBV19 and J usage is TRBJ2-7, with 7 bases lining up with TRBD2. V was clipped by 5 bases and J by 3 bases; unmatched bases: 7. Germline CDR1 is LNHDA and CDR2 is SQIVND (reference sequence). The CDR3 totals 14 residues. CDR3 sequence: CASSAPGGFYEQYF. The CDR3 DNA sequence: TGTGCCAGTAGTGCCCCGGGGGGTTTCTACGAGCAGTACTTC.

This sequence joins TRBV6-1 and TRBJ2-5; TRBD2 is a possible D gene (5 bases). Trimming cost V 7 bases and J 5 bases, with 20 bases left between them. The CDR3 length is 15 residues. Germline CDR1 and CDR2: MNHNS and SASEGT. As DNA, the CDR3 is TGTGCCAGCACTTTTTCCACCATACCGGGGGAGACCCAGTACTTC. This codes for CASTFSTIPGETQYF.

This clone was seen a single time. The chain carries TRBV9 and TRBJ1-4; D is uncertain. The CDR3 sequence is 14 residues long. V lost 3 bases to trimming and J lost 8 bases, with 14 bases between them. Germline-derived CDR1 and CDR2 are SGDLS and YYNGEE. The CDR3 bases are TGTGCCAGCAGCGCCAATCTTGTTGCGGAAAAACTGTTTTTT. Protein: CASSANLVAEKLFF.

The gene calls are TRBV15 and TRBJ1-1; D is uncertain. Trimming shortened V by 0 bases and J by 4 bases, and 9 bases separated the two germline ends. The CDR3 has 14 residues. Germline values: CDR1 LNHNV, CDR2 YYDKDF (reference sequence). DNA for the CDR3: TGTGCCACCAGCAGAGAAGCGACAAGCACTGAAGCTTTCTTT. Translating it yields CATSREATSTEAFF.

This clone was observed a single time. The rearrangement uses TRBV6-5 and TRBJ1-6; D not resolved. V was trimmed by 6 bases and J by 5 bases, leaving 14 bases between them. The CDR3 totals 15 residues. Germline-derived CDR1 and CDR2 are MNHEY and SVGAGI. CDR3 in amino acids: CASRGKDRDNSPLHF. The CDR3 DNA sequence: TGTGCCAGCAGAGGAAAGGACCGAGATAATTCACCCCTCCACTTT.

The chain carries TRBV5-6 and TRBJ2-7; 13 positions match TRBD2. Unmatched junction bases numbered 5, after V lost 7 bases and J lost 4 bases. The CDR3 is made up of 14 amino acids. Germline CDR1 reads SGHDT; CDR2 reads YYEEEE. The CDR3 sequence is CASALLAGGYEQYF. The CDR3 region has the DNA TGTGCCAGCGCCTTACTAGCGGGGGGGTACGAGCAGTACTTC.

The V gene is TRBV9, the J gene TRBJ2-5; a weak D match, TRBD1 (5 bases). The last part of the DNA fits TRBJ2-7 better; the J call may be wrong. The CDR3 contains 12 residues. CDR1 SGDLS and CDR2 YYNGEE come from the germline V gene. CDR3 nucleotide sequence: TGTGCCAGCAGCGCCCAGGGCTACGAGCAGTACTTC. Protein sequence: CASSAQGYEQYF.

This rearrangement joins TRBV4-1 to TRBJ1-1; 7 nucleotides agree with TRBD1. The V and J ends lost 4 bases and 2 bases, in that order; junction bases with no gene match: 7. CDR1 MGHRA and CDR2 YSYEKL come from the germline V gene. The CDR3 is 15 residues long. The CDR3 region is CASSRPGQINTEAFF. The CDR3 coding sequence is TGCGCCAGCAGCCGTCCGGGACAGATAAACACTGAAGCTTTCTTT.